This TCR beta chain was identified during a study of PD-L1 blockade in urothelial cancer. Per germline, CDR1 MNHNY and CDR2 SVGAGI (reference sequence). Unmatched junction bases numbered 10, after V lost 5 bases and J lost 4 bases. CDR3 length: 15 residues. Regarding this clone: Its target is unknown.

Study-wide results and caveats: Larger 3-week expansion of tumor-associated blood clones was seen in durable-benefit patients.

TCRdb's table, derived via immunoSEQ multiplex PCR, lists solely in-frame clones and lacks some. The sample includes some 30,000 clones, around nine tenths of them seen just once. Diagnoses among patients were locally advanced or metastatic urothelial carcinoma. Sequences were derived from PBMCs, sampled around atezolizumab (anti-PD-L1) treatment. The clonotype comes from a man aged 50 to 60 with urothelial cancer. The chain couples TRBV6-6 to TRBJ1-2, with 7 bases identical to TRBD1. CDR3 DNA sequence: TGTGCCAGCAGTCCTGACAGGGTAGTTTTCTATGGCTACACCTTC. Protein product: CASSPDRVVFYGYTF.